Below are 19 T cell receptor beta chains sequenced from a single sample in a study of CD8 T cells in ankylosing spondylitis. Overall study results and limits: Blood of patients with ankylosing spondylitis appeared to be characterized by a TCR beta motif of several highly homologous variants.

Via MiXCR, TCRdb re-called the 5' RACE reads, giving one row per CDR3 protein. The sample lists some 220,000 distinct CDR3 sequences; approximately 7.3% were seen once. No antigen is known for these receptors. The material sequenced was blood, either unsorted or a sorted T cell fraction (not recorded which). Receptors originate from a male donor with ankylosing spondylitis.

At least ten counts were recorded for this clonotype. The CDR3 region is CASSRPRTSIYEQYF. CDR3 DNA: TGTGCCAGCAGCCGTCCGCGGACTAGCATCTACGAGCAGTACTTC. The chain has TRBV14 and TRBJ2-7, with TRBD2 matching over 8 bases. The CDR3 covers 15 residues. Germline CDR1 SGHDN, CDR2 FVKESK. The junction had 8 bases not matched to a gene; V was cut back by 4 bases and J by 3 bases.

The chain couples TRBV12-5 to TRBJ2-3; 9 bases are a match to TRBD2. With V trimmed by 2 bases and J by 5 bases, 2 bases remained unmatched. The CDR3 has 14 amino acids. Germline V gene sequence: CDR1 LGHNT, CDR2 FRNRAP. The CDR3 loop is CASGLSGGKDTQYF. CDR3 coding DNA: TGTGCTAGTGGTTTGAGCGGGGGGAAAGATACGCAGTATTTT.

The CDR3 loop is CASSQATVSSYNEQFF. The DNA of the CDR3 is TGCGCCAGCAGCCAAGCTACGGTTAGCTCCTACAATGAGCAGTTCTTC. The chain carries TRBV4-3 and TRBJ2-1; D call uncertain. V lost 1 base and J lost 0, with 10 bases in between. CDR1 and CDR2 (germline): LGHNA, YSLEER. CDR3 length equals 16 residues.

This clonotype showed up many times. This sequence joins TRBV6-1 and TRBJ2-3; D unclear. CDR3 length equals 13 residues. Trimming stripped 1 base from V and 5 bases from J, with 7 bases between. The V gene's germline CDR1 is MNHNS and CDR2 SASEGT. The CDR3 here is CASSEGFRDTQYF. The CDR3 DNA is TGTGCCAGCAGTGAAGGGTTCAGAGATACGCAGTATTTT.

This clonotype occurred a few times. This chain links TRBV15 with TRBJ2-1; TRBD2 is a possible D gene (5 bases). The CDR3 contains 13 residues. The germline V and J ends were trimmed by 0 bases and 7 bases, with 7 bases remaining between them. Germline V lookup: CDR1 LNHNV, CDR2 YYDKDF (reference sequence). DNA of the CDR3: TGTGCCACCAGCAGAGATCGAGGGAATGAGCAGTTCTTC. Its translation: CATSRDRGNEQFF.

There are many counts of this clonotype. The V call is TRBV5-5, the J call TRBJ1-2; D is unclear. The germline V and J ends were trimmed by 4 bases and 3 bases, with 13 bases remaining between them. Germline values: CDR1 SGHKS, CDR2 YYEKEE (reference sequence). This CDR3 comprises 14 residues. This CDR3 reads CASSTNFEYYGYTF. The CDR3, as DNA: TGTGCCAGCAGCACGAACTTTGAATACTATGGCTACACCTTC.

The table lists this clonotype with many counts. This chain uses TRBV4-3 with TRBJ1-4, with 8 positions matching TRBD1. J lost 7 bases, V lost 4 bases, and 8 bases had no gene match. The length of the CDR3 is 15 residues. Germline V gene data show CDR1 as LGHNA and CDR2 as YSLEER. Here the CDR3 reads CASSLRRGRGEKLFF. CDR3 coding DNA: TGCGCCAGCAGCCTCCGCAGGGGGCGAGGTGAAAAACTGTTTTTT.

This clonotype occurred many times. V gene TRBV10-3 combines with J gene TRBJ2-2; D could derive from TRBD1 or TRBD2 (5 bases each). Germline assignment: CDR1 ENHRY and CDR2 SYGVKD. This CDR3 contains 13 residues. V was trimmed by 3 bases and J by 7 bases, leaving 9 bases between them. The chain's CDR3 is CAISDGGIGELFF. The CDR3 DNA sequence: TGTGCCATCAGTGATGGGGGAATCGGGGAGCTGTTTTTT.

In its sample, this clonotype was seen many times. This sequence joins TRBV6-2 or TRBV6-3 and TRBJ2-7, with D possibly being TRBD2 (5 bases). The ends were cut back, 2 bases at V and 4 bases at J, with 6 bases in the middle. Germline values: CDR1 MNHEY, CDR2 SVGEGT. The CDR3 is made up of 12 amino acids. The CDR3 DNA is TGTGCCAGCAGTTACAGGGAGTACGAGCAGTACTTC. Its protein is CASSYREYEQYF.

This clonotype was picked up many times. This chain's CDR3 is CASSWGQGTNEQFF. Here the CDR3 DNA reads TGTGCCAGCAGTTGGGGACAGGGGACAAATGAGCAGTTCTTC. The chain employs TRBV12-3 or TRBV12-4 and TRBJ2-1, with 10 bases lining up with TRBD1. CDR3 length: 14 amino acids. The J segment lost 7 bases and the V segment lost 4 bases, leaving 4 bases of the junction unmatched.

The V call is TRBV6-1, the J call TRBJ2-7, with D perhaps matching TRBD1 (6 bases). CDR1 and CDR2 from the germline V gene are MNHNS and SASEGT. This CDR3 comprises 14 residues. Trimming pared 5 bases from V and 3 bases from J, leaving 14 bases between. The CDR3 nucleotides are TGTGCCAGCAGTCTAAACAGGGTCGGCTACGAGCAGTACTTC. It encodes CASSLNRVGYEQYF.

This clonotype was recorded many times. Here the CDR3 DNA reads TGTGCCAGCAGCTTCCGGGACAGGGGCAACACTGAAGCTTTCTTT. Amino acid sequence: CASSFRDRGNTEAFF. The V and J genes are TRBV5-5 and TRBJ1-1, with TRBD1 matching 10 bases. This CDR3 comprises 15 residues. V lost 2 bases and J lost 2; bases outside the gene matches: 3. CDR1 and CDR2 (germline): SGHKS, YYEKEE (reference sequence).

The genes are TRBV13 and TRBJ2-7, with TRBD1 identical over 9 bases. Germline V CDR1 and CDR2: PRHDT, FYEKMQ (reference sequence). There are 17 residues in the CDR3. Trimming took 4 bases from V and 0 from J; bases not matched to a gene: 10. As DNA, the CDR3 is TGTGCCAGCAGCTGGACAGGGGTCAACCCTTTCTCCTACGAGCAGTACTTC. Protein sequence: CASSWTGVNPFSYEQYF.

This clonotype occurred many times. This sequence joins TRBV12-3 or TRBV12-4 and TRBJ2-4, with 7 positions matching TRBD1. The CDR3 has 18 residues. Trimming cost V 1 base and J 0 bases; bases outside gene matches: 9. In DNA form, the CDR3 reads TGTGCCAGCAGTTTAGAAGGGACAGCAAGTCTAGCCAAAAACATTCAGTACTTC. This sequence encodes CASSLEGTASLAKNIQYF.

This clonotype has more than one count but fewer than ten. The V call is TRBV27, the J call TRBJ2-1, with D perhaps matching TRBD1 (6 bases). Trimming removed 6 bases at V and 4 bases at J, with 13 bases between. CDR1 and CDR2 (germline): MNHEY, SMNVEV (reference sequence). The CDR3 runs 14 residues. The CDR3 DNA reads as TGTGCCAGCAGACAGGGAGCCCTTTACAATGAGCAGTTCTTC. It translates to CASRQGALYNEQFF.

Many counts were recorded for this clonotype. The chain joins TRBV28 to TRBJ2-5; 11 bases align to TRBD1. The CDR3 is 18 residues long. Germline CDR1 reads MDHEN; CDR2 reads SYDVKM. Trimming at V came to 6 bases and at J to 1 base, leaving 13 bases not matched to a gene. CDR3 bases: TGTGCCAGCAGGCCCAGGACAGGGGGCTACCCACTCCAAGAGACCCAGTACTTC. Translation: CASRPRTGGYPLQETQYF.

There are many counts of this clonotype. The chain has TRBV13 and TRBJ2-7; D not certain. The germline V gene encodes CDR1 PRHDT and CDR2 FYEKMQ (reference sequence). The CDR3 is 8 amino acids. CDR3 in DNA: TGTAACAGCTACGAGCAGTACTTC. Translating gives CNSYEQYF.

This clonotype was recorded many times. V gene TRBV5-1 combines with J gene TRBJ2-5; 7 nucleotides align to TRBD1. This CDR3 spans 15 amino acids. Germline CDR1 reads SGHRS; CDR2 reads YFSETQ. V was clipped by 2 bases and J by 4 bases; unmatched bases: 8. The CDR3 here is CASSFSPTGAETQYF. The CDR3 nucleotides are TGCGCCAGCAGCTTCTCTCCAACAGGGGCAGAGACCCAGTACTTC.

This clonotype was found many times. This rearrangement joins TRBV3-1 to TRBJ1-5, with 9 bases aligning to TRBD1. The CDR3 consists of 15 residues. From germline, CDR1 is LGHDT and CDR2 YNNKEL (reference sequence). V shed 4 bases and J 3 bases; nucleotides not matched to a gene: 4. Here the CDR3 DNA reads TGTGCCAGCAGCCCTCGGACAGGGGTCAATCAGCCCCAGCATTTT. Its translation is CASSPRTGVNQPQHF.